Here is one TCR beta chain with its context. As yet, its antigen is unknown. The data originate from a study of radiation and T cells in renal cell carcinoma. Study-wide results and caveats: Top tumor clonotypes rose in blood 2 weeks post-radiation, then contracted. Baseline intratumoral clonotype presence is unknown without pretreatment biopsies.

The CDR3 covers 17 residues. The germline CDR1 and CDR2 sequences are LGHNA and YNFKEQ. J lost 8 bases, V lost 0 bases, and 7 bases had no gene match. Time point here: blood 4 weeks post-SBRT, at nephrectomy. The treatment: 15 Gy SBRT to primary tumor, nephrectomy 4 weeks later. Blood was sampled at baseline, 2 weeks and 4 weeks after SBRT. The tumor was a clear cell renal cell carcinoma. Assay: immunoSEQ multiplex PCR; the TCRdb copy retains only in-frame clones and omits some. The sample lists approximately 90,000 clones, just under 85% occurring once. The rearrangement uses TRBV4-2 and TRBJ2-1, with 13 bases lining up with TRBD2. The sequenced sample was blood, obtained from a patient whose treatment included radiotherapy and nephrectomy. This clonotype originated in a man aged 45-65 years with renal cell carcinoma. Here the CDR3 DNA reads TGTGCCAGCAGCCAAGAAGAAACTAGCGGGGGGGCCTATGAGCAGTTCTTC. This codes for CASSQEETSGGAYEQFF.